These 32 T cell receptor beta chains share one sample of origin, sequenced in a study of technical replicates of blood from a handful of donors. Sequencing used immunoSEQ multiplex PCR; TCRdb keeps in-frame clones, though not all of them. Of 91,000 or so clones in the sample, about 95% were seen once. Source material: T cells isolated from PBMCs. Every receptor here comes from a human donor in good health.

The chain links TRBV6-5 to TRBJ1-2; the D gene is possibly TRBD1 (5 bases). Trimming left V 6 bases short and J 6 bases short, with 17 bases between. The germline CDR1 and CDR2 sequences are MNHEY and SVGAGI. This CDR3 has 14 amino acids. The CDR3 coding sequence is TGTGCCAGCAGCTCACTTAGCAGGGATGATGGCTACACCTTC. As protein: CASSSLSRDDGYTF.

The V gene is TRBV30, the J gene TRBJ1-4; TRBD1 matches 8 bases. Looked up from germline, CDR1 is GTSNPN and CDR2 is SVGIG (reference sequence). J was trimmed by 8 bases and V by 5 bases; bases with no gene match: 7. The CDR3 sequence is 13 residues long. The CDR3 DNA is TGTGCCTGGGGCAGGGGGCAGACGGAAAAACTGTTTTTT. Protein sequence: CAWGRGQTEKLFF. Full variable domain (outside the CDR3, taken from reference TRBV30 and TRBJ1-4): SQTIHQWPATLVQPVGSPLSLECTVEGTSNPNLYWYRQAAGRGLQLLFYSVGIGQISSEVPQNLSASRPQDRQFILSSKKLLLSDSGFYLCAWGRGQTEKLFFGSGTQLSVL.

The chain uses TRBV2 and TRBJ1-2; the D gene is possibly TRBD1 (6 bases). This CDR3 is built from 13 residues. Germline CDR1 reads SNHLY; CDR2 reads FYNNEI. V lost 4 bases and J lost 6, with 12 bases in between. Here the CDR3 DNA reads TGTGCCAGCAGTGGAACAGGGCCGAATGGCTACACCTTC. It is translated as CASSGTGPNGYTF.

The gene calls are TRBV19 and TRBJ1-1; 7 bases match TRBD1. This CDR3 is 14 amino acids long. V was clipped by 4 bases and J by 0 bases; unmatched bases: 2. Germline lookup yields CDR1 LNHDA and CDR2 SQIVND (reference sequence). CDR3 DNA sequence: TGTGCCAGTAGTAGGCAGGGGGTGAACACTGAAGCTTTCTTT. Translating gives CASSRQGVNTEAFF.

The chain combines TRBV11-3 with TRBJ1-1, with TRBD1 as a possible D gene (6 bases). V was cut by 1 base and J by 1 base, with 16 bases left in between. The CDR3 runs 17 residues. Germline values: CDR1 SGHNT, CDR2 YENEEA. CDR3 DNA: TGTGCCAGCAGCTTAGCTGAAGTCCGAGGGGGGAACACTGAAGCTTTCTTT. It specifies CASSLAEVRGGNTEAFF.

This chain links TRBV2 with TRBJ2-4, with 7 nucleotides matching TRBD1. Germline V gives CDR1 SNHLY, CDR2 FYNNEI. The CDR3 spans 12 residues. Losses at the gene ends were 10 bases for V and 4 bases for J; bases not matched to a gene: 4. CDR3 coding DNA: TGTGCCACGACAGGGTTAAAAAACATTCAGTACTTC. It translates to CATTGLKNIQYF.

The rearrangement links TRBV5-6 to TRBJ2-1; 7 positions match TRBD2. The CDR3 consists of 16 residues. CDR1 and CDR2 (germline): SGHDT, YYEEEE. Trimming at V came to 0 bases and at J to 3 bases, leaving 6 bases not matched to a gene. The CDR3 reads CASSLEGEGIYNEQFF. The CDR3 region has the DNA TGTGCCAGCAGCTTGGAAGGGGAGGGTATCTACAATGAGCAGTTCTTC.

This clone has a single count. The V gene is TRBV29-1, the J gene TRBJ2-1; 12 bases map to TRBD2. With 7 bases clipped from V and 8 bases from J, the junction kept 9 bases outside the gene matches. Germline loops: CDR1 SQVTM, CDR2 ANQGSEA. CDR3 length equals 14 residues. The CDR3 is CSAQTSGSRDEQFF. In DNA, the CDR3 is TGCAGCGCCCAGACTAGCGGGAGTAGGGATGAGCAGTTCTTC.

The rearrangement uses TRBV7-8 and TRBJ2-7; 8 nucleotides agree with TRBD2. Trimming removed 4 bases from V and 0 bases from J; junction bases left unmatched: 14. The CDR3 has 18 residues. Germline loops: CDR1 SGHVS, CDR2 FQNEAQ. The CDR3 region has the DNA TGTGCCAGCAGCTCGAGTAGCGGGACCCCAACATACTCCTACGAGCAGTACTTC. It specifies CASSSSSGTPTYSYEQYF.

The rearrangement uses TRBV19 and TRBJ1-2, with D unresolved. The CDR3 has 12 amino acids. CDR1 is LNHDA, CDR2 SQIVND, per germline (reference sequence). V was pared by 5 bases and J by 2 bases, with 6 bases between. CDR3 sequence (DNA): TGTGCCAGTAGTTACAGCAACTATGGCTACACCTTC. Its translation is CASSYSNYGYTF.

The chain joins TRBV4-1 to TRBJ2-7, with D maybe TRBD1 (5 bases). The CDR3 consists of 15 residues. Trimming took 1 base from V and 2 from J, leaving 12 bases between them. The germline V gene encodes CDR1 MGHRA and CDR2 YSYEKL. The CDR3, as DNA: TGCGCCAGCAGCCAAGTGTTAACAGGAGCCTACGAGCAGTACTTC. Its translation: CASSQVLTGAYEQYF.

A single count supports this clone. The V and J genes are TRBV11-3 and TRBJ2-5; TRBD1 matches at 8 bases. Germline V lookup: CDR1 SGHNT, CDR2 YENEEA. The J segment lost 0 bases and the V segment lost 1 base, leaving 4 bases of the junction unmatched. The CDR3 covers 16 residues. The CDR3 DNA sequence: TGTGCCAGCAGCTTAGGGACAGGGTATAACCAAGAGACCCAGTACTTC. It translates to CASSLGTGYNQETQYF.

This chain connects TRBV21-1 to TRBJ1-5. TRBV21-1 is a pseudogene segment. The length of the CDR3 is 14 residues. The CDR3 here is CASGRGECNQPQHF. Written as DNA, the CDR3 is TGTGCCTCGGGGAGGGGGGAGTGCAATCAGCCCCAGCATTTT.

The J gene is TRBJ2-7, the V gene TRBV4-2; TRBD1 agrees at 10 bases. V gave up 1 base and J gave up 3 bases; unmatched junction bases: 6. This CDR3 has 16 residues. CDR1 LGHNA and CDR2 YNFKEQ come from the germline V gene. The CDR3 DNA follows: TGTGCCAGCAGCCAAGTCACGACAGGGGGCGGCTACGAGCAGTACTTC. It translates to CASSQVTTGGGYEQYF.

The V and J genes are TRBV19 and TRBJ2-7, with D perhaps matching TRBD2 (6 bases). CDR1 is LNHDA and CDR2 is SQIVND in the germline V gene (reference sequence). CDR3 length equals 16 residues. Trimming removed 5 bases at V and 1 base at J, with 18 bases between. The CDR3 reads CASSGTGRQASYEQYF. DNA of the CDR3: TGTGCCAGTAGTGGGACGGGGAGGCAGGCTTCCTACGAGCAGTACTTC.

V and J are TRBV18 and TRBJ1-1; a possible D gene is TRBD1 (6 bases). V shed 8 bases and J shed 8 bases, with 12 bases lying between them. The CDR3 is made up of 11 amino acids. Germline CDR1 and CDR2: KGHSH and LQKENI. CDR3 region: CASALTGEAFF. The CDR3 DNA reads as TGTGCCAGCGCGCTCACAGGGGAAGCTTTCTTT.

In its sample, this clone was seen once. The chain has TRBV5-4 and TRBJ2-1; 9 bases agree with TRBD2. This CDR3 is built from 15 residues. The junction had 3 bases not matched to a gene; V was cut back by 1 base and J by 4 bases. Germline loops: CDR1 SGHNT, CDR2 YYREEE (reference sequence). The CDR3 loop reads CASSLPSGVYNEQFF. The CDR3 DNA follows: TGTGCCAGCAGCTTGCCTAGCGGGGTTTACAATGAGCAGTTCTTC.

This chain connects TRBV11-3 to TRBJ2-1; weak D call: TRBD2 (5 bases). The CDR3 is made up of 13 amino acids. CDR1 SGHNT and CDR2 YENEEA come from the germline V gene. The V and J ends lost 4 bases and 4 bases respectively, with 8 bases between them. For the CDR3, the DNA is TGTGCCAGCAGCTGGCAGCGGTACAATGAGCAGTTCTTC. Translated, it gives CASSWQRYNEQFF. Drawing the rest from reference TRBV11-3 and TRBJ2-1, the complete variable domain is EAGVVQSPRYKIIEKKQPVAFWCNPISGHNTLYWYLQNLGQGPELLIRYENEEAVDDSQLPKDRFSAERLKGVDSTLKIQPAELGDSAVYLCASSWQRYNEQFFGPGTRLTVL.

The chain recombines TRBV28 with TRBJ1-1; 11 nucleotides line up with TRBD1. Germline CDR1 MDHEN, CDR2 SYDVKM. The CDR3 runs to 13 residues. V shed 6 bases, J shed 8 bases, and the junction held 5 bases outside the gene matches. The CDR3 loop is CASRTGTGGEAFF. The CDR3 nucleotides are TGTGCCAGCAGAACCGGGACAGGGGGAGAAGCTTTCTTT.

J is TRBJ2-7 and V is TRBV5-1; 9 bases are shared with TRBD2. The CDR3 consists of 14 residues. Germline V gene data show CDR1 as SGHRS and CDR2 as YFSETQ. The trim removed 4 bases at V and 5 bases at J, leaving 7 bases unmatched. CDR3 loop: CASSLTSGFDEQYF. The CDR3 nucleotides read TGCGCCAGCAGCCTAACTAGCGGGTTTGACGAGCAGTACTTC. Full variable domain (missing parts from reference TRBV5-1 and TRBJ2-7): KAGVTQTPRYLIKTRGQQVTLSCSPISGHRSVSWYQQTPGQGLQFLFEYFSETQRNKGNFPGRFSGRQFSNSRSEMNVSTLELGDSALYLCASSLTSGFDEQYFGPGTRLTVT.

This rearrangement joins TRBV5-8 to TRBJ2-1; 13 bases agree with TRBD2. Germline-derived CDR1 and CDR2 are SGHTS and YDEGEE. V gave up 4 bases and J gave up 5 bases; unmatched junction bases: 3. CDR3 length: 15 amino acids. The CDR3 sequence is CASSHGTSGDNEQFF. The CDR3 DNA reads TGTGCCAGCAGCCACGGGACTAGCGGGGACAATGAGCAGTTCTTC.

The sample holds one count of this clone. V is TRBV5-1 and J is TRBJ2-5; TRBD1 matches 9 bases. Gene TRBJ2-7 matches the end of the DNA better, so the J call may be wrong. This CDR3 comprises 15 residues. Germline V CDR1 and CDR2: SGHRS, YFSETQ. CDR3: CASSLTGTGYSEQYF. The CDR3 DNA sequence: TGCGCCAGCAGCCTCACCGGGACAGGGTATTCCGAGCAGTACTTC.

V is TRBV29-1 and J is TRBJ1-1, with 7 bases identical to TRBD1. V lost 7 bases, J lost 1 base, and 9 bases stayed unmatched. The CDR3 loop spans 14 amino acids. Germline CDR1 SQVTM, CDR2 ANQGSEA. The CDR3 nucleotides are TGCAGCGGGGGACAGCCCTTCGGGAACACTGAAGCTTTCTTT. Its protein is CSGGQPFGNTEAFF.

This clone appeared a single time. This chain links TRBV19 with TRBJ2-1, with D tentatively TRBD1 (5 bases). The CDR3 sequence is 13 residues long. V gave up 7 bases and J gave up 7 bases, with 14 bases separating them. Germline CDR1 and CDR2: LNHDA and SQIVND (reference sequence). In DNA, the CDR3 is TGTGCCAGTAAAGGGGATGCCCTAAATGAGCAGTTCTTC. This gives the protein CASKGDALNEQFF.

This sequence joins TRBV19 and TRBJ1-5, with D perhaps TRBD1 (5 bases). This CDR3 spans 10 amino acids. Trimming left V 11 bases short and J 9 bases short, with 11 bases between. The V gene's germline CDR1 is LNHDA and CDR2 SQIVND (reference sequence). The CDR3 is CAPRGGPQHF. DNA for the CDR3: TGTGCCCCTCGGGGGGGGCCCCAGCATTTT. The full variable domain, completed using reference TRBV19 and TRBJ1-5, is DGGITQSPKYLFRKEGQNVTLSCEQNLNHDAMYWYRQDPGQGLRLIYYSQIVNDFQKGDIAEGYSVSREKKESFPLTVTSAQKNPTAFYLCAPRGGPQHFGDGTRLSIL.

The V call is TRBV5-8, the J call TRBJ2-2, with 9 bases lining up with TRBD2. Germline trimming cut 0 bases from V and 6 bases from J; bases unmatched to any gene: 3. The CDR3 is made up of 15 amino acids. The V gene's germline CDR1 is SGHTS and CDR2 YDEGEE. CDR3: CASSLEREVAGELFF. The CDR3 DNA sequence: TGTGCCAGCAGCTTGGAGCGGGAGGTCGCCGGGGAGCTGTTTTTT. The variable domain in full, with the rest retrieved from reference TRBV5-8 and TRBJ2-2, is EAGVTQSPTHLIKTRGQQATLRCSPISGHTSVYWYQQALGLGLQFLLWYDEGEERNRGNFPPRFSGRQFPNYSSELNVNALELEDSALYLCASSLEREVAGELFFGEGSRLTVL.

The gene calls are TRBV15 and TRBJ2-3; 12 bases are a match to TRBD2. The CDR3 has 16 amino acids. The V segment lost 2 bases and the J segment 4 bases; nucleotides outside the gene matches: 4. The germline gives CDR1 LNHNV, CDR2 YYDKDF (reference sequence). In DNA form, the CDR3 reads TGTGCCACCAGCAGAAGACTAGCGGGAGTCCCAGATACGCAGTATTTT. The encoded protein is CATSRRLAGVPDTQYF.

The chain combines TRBV7-9 with TRBJ2-5, with 7 bases lining up with TRBD2. Germline V lookup: CDR1 SEHNR, CDR2 FQNEAQ (reference sequence). V gave up 2 bases and J gave up 0 bases; unmatched junction bases: 3. The length of the CDR3 is 15 residues. The CDR3 sequence is CASSLPGGYQETQYF. The CDR3 nucleotides read TGTGCCAGCAGCTTACCCGGGGGGTACCAAGAGACCCAGTACTTC. The variable domain in full, with the rest retrieved from reference TRBV7-9 and TRBJ2-5, is DTGVSQNPRHKITKRGQNVTFRCDPISEHNRLYWYRQTLGQGPEFLTYFQNEAQLEKSRLLSDRFSAERPKGSFSTLEIQRTEQGDSAMYLCASSLPGGYQETQYFGPGTRLLVL.

The rearrangement uses TRBV27 and TRBJ1-2; D is ambiguous. This CDR3 is 15 amino acids long. Germline loops: CDR1 MNHEY, CDR2 SMNVEV (reference sequence). Trimming shortened V by 2 bases and J by 4 bases, and 14 bases separated the two germline ends. The CDR3 region is CASSLLGSWGYGYTF. Written as DNA, the CDR3 is TGTGCCAGCAGTTTACTAGGGAGCTGGGGCTATGGCTACACCTTC.

V and J are TRBV5-1 and TRBJ2-3; 10 positions match TRBD2. CDR3 length equals 17 residues. The junction had 7 bases not matched to a gene; V was cut back by 1 base and J by 2 bases. CDR1 and CDR2 (germline): SGHRS, YFSETQ. The CDR3 DNA is TGCGCCAGCAGCTTGCGACTAGCGGGCTTTCTCACAGATACGCAGTATTTT. The encoded protein is CASSLRLAGFLTDTQYF.

The chain employs TRBV5-1 and TRBJ2-1, with 7 nucleotides matching TRBD2. This CDR3 has 16 residues. Germline V lookup: CDR1 SGHRS, CDR2 YFSETQ. The trim removed 2 bases at V and 2 bases at J, leaving 7 bases unmatched. CDR3 coding DNA: TGCGCCAGCAGCTTACTTCGGGACTATACCTACAATGAGCAGTTCTTC. Amino acid sequence: CASSLLRDYTYNEQFF.

The gene calls are TRBV18 and TRBJ1-5, with a possible D match to TRBD1 (6 bases). This CDR3 is built from 15 residues. Germline V gene data show CDR1 as KGHSH and CDR2 as LQKENI. V gave up 6 bases and J gave up 0 bases, with 12 bases separating them. CDR3 coding DNA: TGTGCCAGCTCCCCAGGACAGACTAGCAATCAGCCCCAGCATTTT. Translated: CASSPGQTSNQPQHF. Full variable domain (remainder filled in from reference TRBV18 and TRBJ1-5): NAGVMQNPRHLVRRRGQEARLRCSPMKGHSHVYWYRQLPEEGLKFMVYLQKENIIDESGMPKERFSAEFPKEGPSILRIQQVVRGDSAAYFCASSPGQTSNQPQHFGDGTRLSIL.